This T cell receptor (beta chain) was found in a study of blood T cell repertoires in COVID-19. Some clones are missing from TCRdb's copy, which holds only in-frame ones; the method was immunoSEQ multiplex PCR. In the table there are over 100,000 clones, over 75% of which are singletons. This clone was observed a single time. The sequence was obtained from a woman between 70 and 85 years old with acute or convalescent COVID-19. Sequencing was carried out using peripheral blood.

Here the CDR3 reads CASSPWDYKETQYF. In DNA form, the CDR3 reads TGTGCCAGCAGTCCGTGGGACTACAAAGAGACCCAGTACTTC. V and J are TRBV27 and TRBJ2-5, with 7 bases matching TRBD2. CDR1 is MNHEY and CDR2 is SMNVEV in the germline V gene (reference sequence). CDR3 length: 14 amino acids. Unmatched junction bases numbered 6, after V lost 5 bases and J lost 3 bases.